This entry concerns a single T cell receptor (beta chain). Antigen: not known. This sample is part of a study of radiotherapy plus CTLA-4 blockade in lung cancer. The overall study: Overall, approximately 19% of patients showed an objective response, while roughly 28% attained disease control. The study's findings and limits: Response, reportedly, was best predicted by interferon-beta along with early blood T cell clone dynamics. In blood, TCR clones derived from the tumor expanded after radiotherapy plus ipilimumab.

The CDR3 has 14 residues. Germline CDR1 reads SGHRS; CDR2 reads YFSETQ. V shed 3 bases, J shed 2 bases, and the junction held 5 bases outside the gene matches. Method: immunoSEQ multiplex PCR; TCRdb's copy keeps in-frame clones and lacks some. The sample holds 35,000 to 45,000 clones, about 85% seen once. The chain has TRBV5-1 and TRBJ2-7; 7 bases are shared with TRBD1. This sample comprised peripheral blood, obtained from a patient treated with radiotherapy plus ipilimumab. The receptor was derived from a human donor with non-small cell lung cancer who had stable disease on radiotherapy plus ipilimumab. The CDR3 here is CASSSRDRAYEQYF. CDR3 DNA sequence: TGCGCCAGCAGCTCCCGGGACAGAGCCTACGAGCAGTACTTC.